This entry lists 26 T cell receptor beta chains sequenced from one sample in a study of blood T cell repertoires in COVID-19 (dated by TCRdb to 2020 to 2021). The library was produced with the immunoSEQ multiplex PCR assay. What TCRdb holds here is the immuneACCESS table cut down to in-frame rearrangements. Part of the clones is not present; checked against another copy, under half of the missing clones reflect an unresolved V gene, and the others are unexplained. This sample gives under 200,000 clones in total; 82% of them show up just once. In total, the top ten clones hold around 5.2% of the sample. Input material: PBMCs or T cells enriched from blood (not recorded which). These receptors all come from a woman between 55 and 75 years old with acute COVID-19.

For the CDR3, the DNA is TGCGCCAGCAGCTTGGCCGGGGATGGCTACACCTTC. This sequence encodes CASSLAGDGYTF. The rearrangement links TRBV5-1 to TRBJ1-2; D remains unclear. CDR3 length: 12 residues. Germline lookup yields CDR1 SGHRS and CDR2 YFSETQ. V was pared by 0 bases and J by 6 bases, with 6 bases between.

The rearrangement uses TRBV3-1 (or the pseudogene TRBV3-2) and TRBJ2-1, with TRBD2 matching 7 bases. CDR1 and CDR2 from the germline V gene are LGHDT and YNNKEL (reference sequence). There are 19 residues in the CDR3. V dropped 1 base and J dropped 6; count of bases not matched to a gene: 18. The CDR3 sequence: CASSQGKRRELLTGNEQFF. CDR3 in DNA: TGTGCCAGCAGCCAAGGAAAAAGGCGGGAGCTCCTAACGGGCAATGAGCAGTTCTTC.

This clone was seen at least ten times. The CDR3 DNA reads TGCGCCAGCAGCTTGGATGGGACAGGTAAATACGAGCAGTACTTC. This sequence encodes CASSLDGTGKYEQYF. This chain links TRBV5-1 with TRBJ2-7; TRBD1 agrees at 8 bases. Losses at the gene ends were 0 bases for V and 4 bases for J; bases not matched to a gene: 6. This CDR3 is 15 amino acids long. Per the germline V gene, CDR1 is SGHRS and CDR2 is YFSETQ.

The chain carries TRBV2 and TRBJ2-5, with D possibly TRBD1 on 5 matching bases. CDR1 SNHLY and CDR2 FYNNEI come from the germline V gene. V lost 1 base to trimming and J lost 2 bases, with 14 bases between them. The CDR3 is 16 amino acids. The CDR3: CASSEVVQGAQETQYF. CDR3 nucleotide sequence: TGTGCCAGCAGTGAAGTCGTGCAGGGCGCACAAGAGACCCAGTACTTC.

The gene calls are TRBV5-1 and TRBJ1-1; 8 nucleotides agree with TRBD1. Losses at the gene ends were 4 bases for V and 4 bases for J; bases not matched to a gene: 9. This CDR3 has 15 amino acids. Germline values: CDR1 SGHRS, CDR2 YFSETQ. Here the CDR3 DNA reads TGCGCCAGCAGCGTACAGGGGGGTGAACGCACTGAAGCTTTCTTT. Translated, it gives CASSVQGGERTEAFF.

The gene calls are TRBV7-2 and TRBJ2-7; 14 bases are a match to TRBD2. This CDR3 is built from 17 residues. Germline V gives CDR1 SGHTA, CDR2 FQGNSA. The V and J ends lost 5 bases and 2 bases, in that order; junction bases with no gene match: 8. Here the CDR3 DNA reads TGTGCCAGCAGCCCTGGACGACTAGCGGGAGGGCCCTACGAGCAGTACTTC. Encoded protein: CASSPGRLAGGPYEQYF.

The V and J genes are TRBV7-8 and TRBJ1-2; D gene uncertain. Germline loops: CDR1 SGHVS, CDR2 FQNEAQ. The CDR3 consists of 13 residues. Trimming removed 4 bases from V and 3 bases from J, with 9 bases in between. In nucleotides, the CDR3 is TGTGCCAGCAGCTCCCGAGAGGACTATGGCTACACCTTC. Amino acid sequence: CASSSREDYGYTF.

In its sample, this clone was seen once. This chain connects TRBV19 to TRBJ2-1; D might be TRBD2 (5 bases). The V end was cut by 1 base, the J end by 3 bases, with 10 bases between. The CDR3 is 15 amino acids. Germline CDR1 reads LNHDA; CDR2 reads SQIVND (reference sequence). The CDR3 nucleotides read TGTGCCAGTAGTATAGGAAGACGGGGCTACAATGAGCAGTTCTTC. Translation gives CASSIGRRGYNEQFF.

This chain links TRBV27 with TRBJ2-1; a weak D match, TRBD2 (5 bases). Trimming stripped 6 bases from V and 0 bases from J, with 9 bases between. Germline CDR1 reads MNHEY; CDR2 reads SMNVEV (reference sequence). The CDR3 runs 14 residues. CDR3 in amino acids: CASRDLSSYNEQFF. The CDR3 DNA reads TGTGCCAGCAGGGACTTGAGCTCCTACAATGAGCAGTTCTTC.

The gene calls are TRBV27 and TRBJ2-1, with 11 nucleotides matching TRBD2. Trimming took 6 bases from V and 4 from J; bases not matched to a gene: 5. Germline V gene lookup returns CDR1 MNHEY and CDR2 SMNVEV (reference sequence). CDR3 length: 15 amino acids. The CDR3 here is CASRLLAGEYNEQFF. The CDR3 DNA reads TGTGCCAGCAGACTACTAGCGGGAGAGTACAATGAGCAGTTCTTC.

The genes are TRBV29-1 and TRBJ1-5; 9 nucleotides align to TRBD1. Germline CDR1 and CDR2: SQVTM and ANQGSEA. CDR3 length: 14 residues. The V and J ends lost 6 bases and 6 bases, in that order; junction bases with no gene match: 9. In DNA form, the CDR3 reads TGCAGCGTGCATACAGGGGGCTATGGTCAGCCCCAGCATTTT. Protein sequence: CSVHTGGYGQPQHF. Drawing the rest from reference TRBV29-1 and TRBJ1-5, the complete variable domain is SAVISQKPSRDICQRGTSLTIQCQVDSQVTMMFWYRQQPGQSLTLIATANQGSEATYESGFVIDKFPISRPNLTFSTLTVSNMSPEDSSIYLCSVHTGGYGQPQHFGDGTRLSIL.

This clone was found a few times. The genes are TRBV2 and TRBJ2-7, with D perhaps TRBD2 (6 bases). The CDR3 is 11 residues long. Trimming stripped 7 bases from V and 7 bases from J, with 11 bases between. In germline, CDR1 is SNHLY, CDR2 FYNNEI. The chain's CDR3 is CASTLAVEQYF. CDR3 in DNA: TGTGCCAGCACACTAGCTGTTGAGCAGTACTTC.

The rearrangement uses TRBV18 and TRBJ1-1; no reliable D call. V lost 1 base, J lost 2 bases, and 17 bases lay in between. The germline CDR1 and CDR2 sequences are KGHSH and LQKENI. There are 17 residues in the CDR3. The CDR3 DNA sequence: TGTGCCAGCTCACCACAAGAAGTAGGCGGCATCAACACTGAAGCTTTCTTT. It specifies CASSPQEVGGINTEAFF.

The J gene is TRBJ1-2, the V gene TRBV12-3 or TRBV12-4; D gene unclear. V lost 3 bases, J lost 8 bases, and 13 bases lay in between. This CDR3 is built from 13 residues. CDR3 region: CASSFQVAYGYTF. Written as DNA, the CDR3 is TGTGCCAGCAGTTTTCAGGTTGCGTACGGCTACACCTTC.

This rearrangement joins TRBV3-1 (or the pseudogene TRBV3-2) to TRBJ2-7; the D gene is possibly TRBD1 (6 bases). V lost 2 bases to trimming and J lost 3 bases, with 17 bases between them. CDR3 length: 16 amino acids. From germline, CDR1 is LGHDT and CDR2 YNNKEL (reference sequence). The CDR3 DNA sequence: TGTGCCAGCAGCCAACCAACAGGGTTCACTAGCTACGAGCAGTACGTC. This sequence encodes CASSQPTGFTSYEQYV.

This clone was counted ten times or more. This sequence joins TRBV4-2 and TRBJ2-7; TRBD1 matches 7 bases. Germline CDR1 LGHNA, CDR2 YNFKEQ. There are 16 residues in the CDR3. V was pared by 1 base and J by 0 bases, with 6 bases of the junction left unmatched. The CDR3 spells CASSQADRDPSYEQYF. The CDR3 nucleotides read TGTGCCAGCAGCCAAGCCGACAGGGACCCCTCCTACGAGCAGTACTTC.

The chain links TRBV5-6 to TRBJ1-2; weak D call: TRBD1 (6 bases). This CDR3 contains 14 residues. V was shortened by 3 bases and J by 7 bases, with 16 bases between the two germline ends. Germline V gene lookup returns CDR1 SGHDT and CDR2 YYEEEE. CDR3 coding DNA: TGTGCCAGCAGCTACCCTACAGGGACGGGTGGCTACACCTTC. Translated, it gives CASSYPTGTGGYTF.

The V gene is TRBV30, the J gene TRBJ1-2; no clear D gene. The CDR3 loop spans 12 amino acids. V dropped 4 bases and J dropped 0 bases, with 6 bases sitting between them. Germline-derived CDR1 and CDR2 are GTSNPN and SVGIG (reference sequence). CDR3 DNA sequence: TGTGCCTGGACCCCCGCTAACTATGGCTACACCTTC. It codes for CAWTPANYGYTF. Filled out from reference TRBV30 and TRBJ1-2, the complete variable domain reads SQTIHQWPATLVQPVGSPLSLECTVEGTSNPNLYWYRQAAGRGLQLLFYSVGIGQISSEVPQNLSASRPQDRQFILSSKKLLLSDSGFYLCAWTPANYGYTFGSGTRLTVV.

The rearrangement joins TRBV18 to TRBJ1-1; D is perhaps TRBD1 (6 bases). The CDR3 spans 18 residues. Germline V gene data show CDR1 as KGHSH and CDR2 as LQKENI. V shed 6 bases and J shed 1 base, with 24 bases lying between them. This CDR3 reads CASSKQGLSSAPNTEAFF. The CDR3 DNA is TGTGCCAGCTCTAAACAGGGACTAAGTTCTGCGCCGAACACTGAAGCTTTCTTT.

The J gene is TRBJ2-5, the V gene TRBV24-1; 9 positions match TRBD1. V gave up 9 bases and J gave up 5 bases; unmatched junction bases: 9. The CDR3 covers 14 residues. Germline V gene data show CDR1 as KGHDR and CDR2 as SFDVKD. CDR3 bases: TGTGCCACCGGACAGGGGCGGATCGAGGAGACCCAGTACTTC. It yields the protein CATGQGRIEETQYF.

V is TRBV5-1 and J is TRBJ2-3; 7 bases are a match to TRBD1. The J segment lost 4 bases and the V segment lost 6 bases, leaving 8 bases of the junction unmatched. The CDR3 length is 14 residues. From germline, CDR1 is SGHRS and CDR2 YFSETQ. Here the CDR3 DNA reads TGCGCCAGCACCATAGGGGGCGTACCAGATACGCAGTATTTT. Translating it yields CASTIGGVPDTQYF.

The V and J genes are TRBV27 and TRBJ2-3; 7 bases fit TRBD2. The germline CDR1 and CDR2 sequences are MNHEY and SMNVEV (reference sequence). The CDR3 length is 15 residues. J gave up 2 bases and V 5 bases, and 7 bases lay outside the gene matches. In DNA, the CDR3 is TGTGCCAGCAGTACGACTAGCTATCTCACAGATACGCAGTATTTT. Translating it yields CASSTTSYLTDTQYF.

The CDR3 loop reads CASSYSVQGWNTEAFF. The CDR3 DNA follows: TGTGCCAGCAGTTACTCGGTACAGGGATGGAACACTGAAGCTTTCTTT. V gene TRBV6-5 combines with J gene TRBJ1-1; D perhaps matches TRBD1 (6 bases). The ends were cut back, 0 bases at V and 1 base at J, with 12 bases in the middle. This CDR3 comprises 16 residues. Germline V gene data show CDR1 as MNHEY and CDR2 as SVGAGI.

The rearrangement links TRBV10-2 to TRBJ2-1; 13 bases fit TRBD2. This CDR3 has 15 amino acids. Looked up from germline, CDR1 is WSHSY and CDR2 is SAAADI. V dropped 6 bases and J dropped 9; count of bases not matched to a gene: 8. The CDR3 reads CASSGLAGVGSEQFF. CDR3 in DNA: TGCGCCAGCAGCGGACTAGCGGGAGTGGGAAGTGAGCAGTTCTTC.

The rearrangement joins TRBV3-1 (or the pseudogene TRBV3-2) to TRBJ2-1; 9 bases are shared with TRBD2. The length of the CDR3 is 15 residues. Germline assignment: CDR1 LGHDT and CDR2 YNNKEL (reference sequence). With V trimmed by 4 bases and J by 7 bases, 8 bases remained unmatched. The CDR3 loop reads CASSLTSGKGNEQFF. Here the CDR3 DNA reads TGTGCCAGCAGCCTGACTAGCGGTAAAGGGAATGAGCAGTTCTTC.

The chain links TRBV19 to TRBJ2-5; D is possibly TRBD2 (6 bases). Looked up from germline, CDR1 is LNHDA and CDR2 is SQIVND (reference sequence). The V and J ends lost 8 bases and 5 bases respectively, with 21 bases between them. The CDR3 extends over 15 amino acids. The CDR3 region is CASRSGSGAVETQYF. Written as DNA, the CDR3 is TGTGCCAGTCGGAGCGGATCGGGAGCGGTGGAGACCCAGTACTTC.